Listed below are T cell receptor beta chains from one sample, sequenced in a study of blood T cell repertoires in COVID-19. Repertoires were generated with immunoSEQ multiplex PCR, while TCRdb's copy carries only in-frame clones and drops some. In the table there are 130,000 to 150,000 clones, around 80% of which are singletons. Material for sequencing was peripheral blood. The receptor source for this set is a human donor in a cohort sampled during active COVID-19. CDR3s include the opening cysteine and the closing phenylalanine or tryptophan.

cdr3_aa	j_call	cdr3_length	v_call
CASSGDRGETQYF	TRBJ2-5	13	TRBV28
CAWSVLAARGTQYF	TRBJ2-5	14	TRBV30
CASSLGVDTQYF	TRBJ2-3	12	TRBV11-3
CASSHDRGRGNTQYF	TRBJ2-3	15	TRBV6-6
CARSEGGRTEAFF	TRBJ1-1	13	TRBV30
CASSSTRLGNTEAFF	TRBJ1-1	15	TRBV19
CASSLAALAGYLGDNEQFF	TRBJ2-1	19	TRBV7-2
CATKGARTNEKLFF	TRBJ1-4	14	TRBV4-1
CASSIRADTQYF	TRBJ2-3	12	TRBV19
CAIRPGDVSTSSYNEQFF	TRBJ2-1	18	TRBV10-3
CATSRTGSPPGNTIYF	TRBJ1-3	16	TRBV24-1
CASSPGAGRMNTGELFF	TRBJ2-2	17	TRBV5-4
CASSWEEGSNQPQHF	TRBJ1-5	15	TRBV6-6
CASSTNRGSFSGANVLTF	TRBJ2-6	18	TRBV6-2/TRBV6-3
CASSQETYPGQGPNTEAFF	TRBJ1-1	19	TRBV4-1
CATGQGEVAGELFF	TRBJ2-2	14	TRBV10-3
CSVEQNRGETQYF	TRBJ2-5	13	TRBV29-1
CASSPLGGANTEAFF	TRBJ1-1	15	TRBV28
CASSKDSRTYEQYF	TRBJ2-7	14	TRBV19
CASSHRTGTGGELFF	TRBJ2-2	15	TRBV7-2
CASSTDRGANEKLFF	TRBJ1-4	15	TRBV19
CASSWTGYSNQPQHF	TRBJ1-5	15	TRBV5-8
CASSRQGNYGYTF	TRBJ1-2	13	TRBV6-2/TRBV6-3
CASIGPTAHSGNTIYF	TRBJ1-3	16	TRBV27
CASSDSGGPPLHF	TRBJ1-6	13	TRBV6-4
CAGRQFRTDTQYF	TRBJ2-3	13	TRBV30
CASSLSRGQHNSPLHF	TRBJ1-6	16	TRBV28
CASSLDSRGYGYTF	TRBJ1-2	14	TRBV11-3
CAWSVSFGSSYNEQFF	TRBJ2-1	16	TRBV30
CASRSGQGTGNTIYF	TRBJ1-3	15	TRBV6-5
CASSPGGQDEKLFF	TRBJ1-4	14	TRBV7-8
CATSTGDSSTDTQYF	TRBJ2-3	15	TRBV15
CASSPGAYSPLHF	TRBJ1-6	13	TRBV7-6
CASSPGQTATNEKLFF	TRBJ1-4	16	TRBV5-1
CASSLRENTGELFF	TRBJ2-2	14	TRBV5-4
CASSLSERGDTQYF	TRBJ2-3	14	TRBV27
CASSFRDRVNEKLFF	TRBJ1-4	15	TRBV5-5
CASSLAQGRNTEAFF	TRBJ1-1	15	TRBV7-9
CASSPGTSGGLGETQYF	TRBJ2-5	17	TRBV7-9
CASSALQGSSYNSPLHF	TRBJ1-6	17	TRBV2
CASSMGTGRGYGYTF	TRBJ1-2	15	TRBV19
CASRWTLNEKLFF	TRBJ1-4	13	TRBV3-1/TRBV3-2
CASSQGTGGFGETQYF	TRBJ2-5	16	TRBV4-1
CASSLGGGQPQHF	TRBJ1-5	13	TRBV7-9
CASSPKRGWDTGELFF	TRBJ2-2	16	TRBV7-2
CASVTAGQQETQYF	TRBJ2-5	14	TRBV28
CASSPVGLQETQYF	TRBJ2-5	14	TRBV4-2
CASSRQGWVYEQYF	TRBJ2-7	14	TRBV5-5
CASSQAGTKENIQYF	TRBJ2-4	15	TRBV5-4
CASSKGDRQVTDGYTF	TRBJ1-2	16	TRBV6-6
CATSDEPQRTQFF	TRBJ2-1	13	TRBV24-1